These 7 T cell receptor beta chains came from one sample sequenced in a study of regulatory T cells in long-lasting Graves disease. This sample's time point: persistent/refractory GD, antithyroid drugs over 5 years with positive TRAb. Extracted RNA from PBMCs served as the source of the TCR library. To make TCR beta libraries, researchers used iRepertoire HTBI primers and Arm-PCR of CDR3 regions. TCRdb called the multiplex PCR reads again in MiXCR, with one record for every CDR3 protein. The sample records roughly 490,000 distinct CDR3 sequences, approximately 22% being singletons. The sample here was peripheral blood mononuclear cells (PBMCs), taken when the disease was refractory, from a patient treated with antithyroid drugs. The receptors derive from a female donor with Graves disease.

In this sample, this clonotype turned up many times. V usage is TRBV28 and J usage is TRBJ2-4; possibly TRBD1 or TRBD2 for D (5 bases each). The CDR3 totals 13 residues. V gave up 5 bases and J gave up 7 bases, with 12 bases separating them. CDR1 MDHEN and CDR2 SYDVKM come from the germline V gene. The CDR3 loop reads CASSPGTFNIQYF. In nucleotides, the CDR3 is TGTGCCAGCAGTCCTGGGACCTTTAACATTCAGTACTTC.

This clonotype has more than one count but fewer than ten. This chain links TRBV7-2 with TRBJ2-3; D not resolved. CDR3 length: 14 residues. V lost 6 bases and J lost 0, with 10 bases in between. CDR1 SGHTA and CDR2 FQGNSA come from the germline V gene. This CDR3 reads CASSLTSSTDTQYF. CDR3 nucleotides: TGTGCCAGCAGTTTGACTTCGAGCACAGATACGCAGTATTTT.

The chain recombines TRBV28 with TRBJ1-3; no clear D. Trimming stripped 6 bases from V and 5 bases from J, with 8 bases between. The germline CDR1 and CDR2 sequences are MDHEN and SYDVKM. This CDR3 spans 12 amino acids. Here the CDR3 reads CASSSVRNTIYF. The CDR3 DNA sequence: TGTGCCAGCAGCTCGGTTAGAAACACCATATATTTT. The full variable domain, with the rest looked up from reference TRBV28 and TRBJ1-3, is DVKVTQSSRYLVKRTGEKVFLECVQDMDHENMFWYRQDPGLGLRLIYFSYDVKMKEKGDIPEGYSVSREKKERFSLILESASTNQTSMYLCASSSVRNTIYFGEGSWLTVV.

This clonotype was detected ten times or more. This chain connects TRBV28 to TRBJ2-6; 10 positions match TRBD1. Germline assignment: CDR1 MDHEN and CDR2 SYDVKM. With V trimmed by 8 bases and J by 1 base, 14 bases remained unmatched. The CDR3 consists of 19 residues. This CDR3 reads CASCRDRGRWVSGANVLTF. Written as DNA, the CDR3 is TGTGCCAGCTGCCGGGACAGGGGTCGATGGGTGTCTGGGGCCAACGTCCTGACTTTC.

This clonotype was detected only a few times. The gene calls are TRBV6-1 and TRBJ1-3; D is uncertain. V shed 5 bases and J shed 0 bases, with 11 bases lying between them. Germline values: CDR1 MNHNS, CDR2 SASEGT. The length of the CDR3 is 15 residues. The CDR3 DNA reads TGTGCCAGCAGTCGTTCACGATTCTCTGGAAACACCATATATTTT. It codes for CASSRSRFSGNTIYF.

This clonotype was detected only a few times. The gene calls are TRBV6-2 or TRBV6-3 and TRBJ2-2, with 7 bases matching TRBD2. The J segment lost 3 bases and the V segment lost 2 bases, leaving 6 bases of the junction unmatched. This CDR3 is 16 amino acids long. Germline CDR1 and CDR2: MNHEY and SVGEGT. Here the CDR3 reads CASSYRGGSDTGELFF. In DNA form, the CDR3 reads TGTGCCAGCAGTTACCGAGGCGGGAGTGACACCGGGGAGCTGTTTTTT.

CDR3 DNA sequence: TGTGCCAGCAGCCCCATAGACAGGGAGTACACTGAAGCTTTCTTT. This translates into CASSPIDREYTEAFF. This chain joins TRBV7-9 and TRBJ1-1; 7 bases line up with TRBD1. V lost 5 bases and J lost 3; bases outside the gene matches: 9. The CDR3 is made up of 15 amino acids. CDR1 is SEHNR, CDR2 FQNEAQ, per germline (reference sequence).